The 2 T cell receptor beta chains below come from one sample, sequenced in a study of STAT5B mutations in CD4+ large granular lymphocyte leukemia. The table came from immunoSEQ multiplex PCR; TCRdb's copy has only in-frame clones and leaves some out. Of approximately 49,000 clones listed, roughly 70% are singletons. Sequencing was carried out using CD4+ T cells from blood buffy coats. The source is a human donor in good health.

J is TRBJ2-7 and V is TRBV19; no reliable D call. V was cut by 4 bases and J by 4 bases, with 5 bases left in between. The CDR3 length is 11 residues. Per the germline V gene, CDR1 is LNHDA and CDR2 is SQIVND (reference sequence). In nucleotides, the CDR3 is TGTGCCAGTAGTAACCATTACGAGCAGTACTTC. This gives the protein CASSNHYEQYF. Full variable domain (outside the CDR3, taken from reference TRBV19 and TRBJ2-7): DGGITQSPKYLFRKEGQNVTLSCEQNLNHDAMYWYRQDPGQGLRLIYYSQIVNDFQKGDIAEGYSVSREKKESFPLTVTSAQKNPTAFYLCASSNHYEQYFGPGTRLTVT.

V gene TRBV19 combines with J gene TRBJ2-5, with TRBD2 matching 14 bases. J gave up 4 bases and V 6 bases, and 7 bases lay outside the gene matches. Germline V gene lookup returns CDR1 LNHDA and CDR2 SQIVND (reference sequence). The CDR3 is made up of 16 amino acids. The DNA for the CDR3 is TGTGCCAGTAGCGTTGGACTAGCGGGGGGAGGAGAGACCCAGTACTTC. This translates into CASSVGLAGGGETQYF.